These 23 T cell receptor beta chains originate from one sample sequenced in a study of T cell repertoires in cytomegalovirus infection. In TCRdb, the reads were re-called with MiXCR into one record per CDR3 protein. The table records 250,000 or so distinct CDR3 sequences, about a sixth of them present only once. Sequencing was performed on CD8+ T cells from PBMCs. The source is a human donor in good health (CMV status not recorded). Some clones in this sample may be carry-over from other donors' samples.

There are a few counts of this clonotype. The genes are TRBV6-6 and TRBJ2-1; D might be TRBD2 (5 bases). The V end lost 2 bases, the J end lost 6 bases, and 23 bases lay between the germline ends. This CDR3 contains 18 residues. Germline V gives CDR1 MNHNY, CDR2 SVGAGI (reference sequence). CDR3 DNA sequence: TGTGCCAGCAGTTACCCCCCTCCGGGGTTACAAAATCGCAATGAGCAGTTCTTC. Translated: CASSYPPPGLQNRNEQFF.

This clonotype was counted only a few times. The chain recombines TRBV11-2 with TRBJ2-7, with no clear D. The CDR3 is 13 residues long. Trimming took off 5 bases at V and 0 bases at J, with 8 bases between the two ends. Germline-derived CDR1 and CDR2 are SGHAT and FQNNGV. This CDR3 reads CASSPEVSYEQYF. The CDR3 DNA is TGTGCCAGCAGCCCTGAAGTCTCCTACGAGCAGTACTTC.

The CDR3 here is CASSLGAYRANTEAFF. CDR3 coding DNA: TGTGCCAGCAGTTTGGGGGCGTACAGGGCGAACACTGAAGCTTTCTTT. This chain joins TRBV12-3 or TRBV12-4 and TRBJ1-1; D may be TRBD1 (6 bases). V was pared by 3 bases and J by 1 base, with 15 bases between. The CDR3 is made up of 16 amino acids.

The J gene is TRBJ1-4, the V gene TRBV7-3; D is uncertain. The germline V gene has CDR1 SGHTA and CDR2 FQGTGA. The CDR3 extends over 16 amino acids. Trimming took 0 bases from V and 3 from J, leaving 11 bases between them. In DNA, the CDR3 is TGTGCCAGCAGCTTAACGGGTAGGCCTCCTAATGAAAAACTGTTTTTT. This gives the protein CASSLTGRPPNEKLFF.

In this sample, this clonotype turned up many times. The V and J genes are TRBV7-9 and TRBJ2-1; no definite D call. The CDR3 is 12 residues long. Deletions cut 9 bases from V and 6 bases from J, with 12 bases between. Germline lookup yields CDR1 SEHNR and CDR2 FQNEAQ (reference sequence). The CDR3 loop reads CASREASNEQFF. The CDR3 coding sequence is TGTGCCAGTCGTGAGGCTTCCAATGAGCAGTTCTTC.

This clonotype was seen a handful of times. The J gene is TRBJ2-5, the V gene TRBV20-1, with 7 bases that match TRBD2. V lost 1 base to trimming and J lost 4 bases; unmatched junction nucleotides: 15. Germline CDR1 and CDR2: DFQATT and SNEGSKA (reference sequence). This CDR3 spans 17 amino acids. The CDR3 DNA reads TGCAGTGCTAGAGCGGGGAGGACTAGTAGGAATCGAGAGACCCAGTACTTC. Encoded protein: CSARAGRTSRNRETQYF.

This clonotype was recorded at least ten times. The rearrangement links TRBV7-8 to TRBJ1-1, with D possibly TRBD1 on 5 matching bases. Germline CDR1 SGHVS, CDR2 FQNEAQ. There are 15 residues in the CDR3. The germline V and J ends were trimmed by 2 bases and 1 base, with 11 bases remaining between them. CDR3 loop: CASSLSGTGNTEAFF. In DNA form, the CDR3 reads TGTGCCAGCAGCTTATCAGGGACGGGGAACACTGAAGCTTTCTTT. The variable domain in full, with the rest retrieved from reference TRBV7-8 and TRBJ1-1, is GAGVSQSPRYKVAKRGQDVALRCDPISGHVSLFWYQQALGQGPEFLTYFQNEAQLDKSGLPSDRFFAERPEGSVSTLKIQRTQQEDSAVYLCASSLSGTGNTEAFFGQGTRLTVV.

The chain links TRBV7-9 to TRBJ2-5; 8 nucleotides match TRBD1. V shed 7 bases, J shed 0 bases, and the junction held 13 bases outside the gene matches. The CDR3 contains 17 residues. Germline lookup yields CDR1 SEHNR and CDR2 FQNEAQ (reference sequence). Here the CDR3 DNA reads TGTGCCAGCACCTCGTATGTCCGGGACAGGCACCAAGAGACCCAGTACTTC. Translating gives CASTSYVRDRHQETQYF.

Many counts were recorded for this clonotype. The chain uses TRBV7-9 and TRBJ2-2, with D unclear. The ends were cut back, 5 bases at V and 4 bases at J, with 11 bases in the middle. CDR3 length equals 14 residues. The germline gives CDR1 SEHNR, CDR2 FQNEAQ (reference sequence). The CDR3 coding sequence is TGTGCCAGCAGCGGGGATATGGGCACCGGGGAGCTGTTTTTT. Protein sequence: CASSGDMGTGELFF.

The sample holds many counts of this clonotype. The V call is TRBV7-6, the J call TRBJ2-7, with D possibly called TRBD1 or TRBD2 (5 bases each). The length of the CDR3 is 16 residues. Germline-derived CDR1 and CDR2 are SGHVS and FNYEAQ. V gave up 1 base and J gave up 2 bases, with 15 bases separating them. CDR3 region: CASSLVPPQGAYEQYF. Written as DNA, the CDR3 is TGTGCCAGCAGCTTAGTTCCCCCCCAGGGAGCCTACGAGCAGTACTTC.

This clonotype was seen ten or more times. V and J are TRBV7-2 and TRBJ1-2; no firm D call. CDR3 length equals 17 residues. Germline CDR1 is SGHTA and CDR2 is FQGNSA. Trimming took off 10 bases at V and 0 bases at J, with 24 bases between the two ends. The DNA of the CDR3 is TGTGCCACCCCCTCAGGACTTCGGACCCTATCTAACTATGGCTACACCTTC. This gives the protein CATPSGLRTLSNYGYTF.

This clonotype was detected many times. The chain is built from TRBV28 and TRBJ1-2; D might be TRBD1 (6 bases). V gave up 5 bases and J gave up 6 bases, with 10 bases separating them. Per germline, CDR1 MDHEN and CDR2 SYDVKM. The CDR3 length is 12 residues. The CDR3 sequence: CASSQGNNGYTF. CDR3 sequence (DNA): TGTGCCAGCAGTCAGGGGAATAATGGCTACACCTTC.

The table lists this clonotype with many counts. The CDR3 DNA reads TGTGCCAGCAGTTTATCCCAGGGCGACCAAGAGACCCAGTACTTC. Protein product: CASSLSQGDQETQYF. The chain recombines TRBV28 with TRBJ2-5; TRBD1 is a possible D gene (5 bases). The CDR3 consists of 15 residues. The germline V gene encodes CDR1 MDHEN and CDR2 SYDVKM. Trimming pared 1 base from V and 0 bases from J, leaving 9 bases between.

This clonotype was found many times. The rearrangement joins TRBV7-6 to TRBJ2-5; D not resolved. This CDR3 has 12 amino acids. CDR1 and CDR2 from the germline V gene are SGHVS and FNYEAQ. V was trimmed by 4 bases and J by 5 bases, leaving 8 bases between them. Here the CDR3 reads CASSSNAETQYF. In nucleotides, the CDR3 is TGTGCCAGCAGCTCCAACGCGGAGACCCAGTACTTC.

There are many counts of this clonotype. At one boundary the junction diverges from the germline segment, which might be a read error. This chain links TRBV5-4 with TRBJ1-5, with D possibly TRBD1 on 6 matching bases. The CDR3 length is 15 residues. Per the germline V gene, CDR1 is SGHNT and CDR2 is YYREEE (reference sequence). In nucleotides, the CDR3 is TGTGCCAGCAGTTTGGGCCCAGGGGTTAATCAGCCCCAGCATTTT. Amino acid sequence: CASSLGPGVNQPQHF.

This clonotype was counted only a few times. The chain is built from TRBV7-6 and TRBJ2-7; tentative D call: TRBD1 (6 bases). CDR1 is SGHVS and CDR2 is FNYEAQ in the germline V gene. The CDR3 spans 14 residues. V was clipped by 4 bases and J by 5 bases, with 15 bases between them. For the CDR3, the DNA is TGTGCCAGCAGCTCACCGGGACAACCGCACGAGCAGTACTTC. It yields the protein CASSSPGQPHEQYF.

This clonotype was picked up a small number of times. The chain recombines TRBV6-2 or TRBV6-3 with TRBJ2-7; D gene ambiguous. V shed 0 bases and J shed 6 bases, with 15 bases lying between them. The germline V gene has CDR1 MNHEY and CDR2 SVGEGT. This CDR3 spans 15 amino acids. The DNA for the CDR3 is TGTGCCAGCAGTTACTCTTTGGGCCTCGGTATCGAGCAGTACTTC. Amino acid sequence: CASSYSLGLGIEQYF.

The V and J genes are TRBV4-1 and TRBJ2-7, with D possibly matching TRBD1 (6 bases). The CDR3 has 14 amino acids. Trimming shortened V by 5 bases and J by 2 bases, and 13 bases separated the two germline ends. From germline, CDR1 is MGHRA and CDR2 YSYEKL. CDR3 region: CASSTRDTTYEQYF. The CDR3 DNA follows: TGCGCCAGCAGCACCCGGGACACCACCTACGAGCAGTACTTC.

This rearrangement joins TRBV6-2 or TRBV6-3 to TRBJ2-5; TRBD2 agrees at 11 bases. V was pared by 8 bases and J by 3 bases, with 2 bases of the junction left unmatched. The V gene's germline CDR1 is MNHEY and CDR2 SVGEGT. There are 13 residues in the CDR3. The CDR3 loop is CASGLAGEETQYF. For the CDR3, the DNA is TGTGCCAGCGGACTAGCGGGTGAAGAGACCCAGTACTTC.

This clonotype has a count of ten or more. J is TRBJ1-2 and V is TRBV6-2 or TRBV6-3; D remains ambiguous. CDR3 length: 14 amino acids. Germline V gives CDR1 MNHEY, CDR2 SVGEGT. Trimming cost V 7 bases and J 6 bases, with 18 bases left between them. In nucleotides, the CDR3 is TGTGCCAGCAACAAACCGGGCATGGTTCATGGCTACACCTTC. Translating it yields CASNKPGMVHGYTF.

In its sample, this clonotype was seen a few times. V and J are TRBV29-1 and TRBJ1-1; 7 bases map to TRBD1. Trimming removed 4 bases from V and 1 base from J; junction bases left unmatched: 6. CDR1 is SQVTM and CDR2 is ANQGSEA in the germline V gene. CDR3 length: 14 residues. This chain's CDR3 is CSVGRTGENTEAFF. The CDR3 coding sequence is TGCAGCGTTGGGCGGACAGGTGAGAACACTGAAGCTTTCTTT.

This clonotype was counted between two and nine times. The rearrangement links TRBV3-1 to TRBJ2-5, with D perhaps TRBD2 (6 bases). V lost 0 bases, J lost 5 bases, and 10 bases lay in between. The CDR3 has 14 residues. In germline, CDR1 is LGHDT, CDR2 YNNKEL (reference sequence). The CDR3 protein is CASSQDWGEETQYF. The CDR3, as DNA: TGTGCCAGCAGCCAAGATTGGGGGGAGGAGACCCAGTACTTC.

This clonotype turned up a few times. The rearrangement links TRBV6-5 to TRBJ2-1; D is undetermined. There are 11 residues in the CDR3. The V end lost 5 bases, the J end lost 8 bases, and 7 bases lay between the germline ends. Germline V lookup: CDR1 MNHEY, CDR2 SVGAGI. This CDR3 reads CASSHSYEQFF. The CDR3 nucleotides are TGTGCCAGCAGTCATTCATATGAGCAGTTCTTC.